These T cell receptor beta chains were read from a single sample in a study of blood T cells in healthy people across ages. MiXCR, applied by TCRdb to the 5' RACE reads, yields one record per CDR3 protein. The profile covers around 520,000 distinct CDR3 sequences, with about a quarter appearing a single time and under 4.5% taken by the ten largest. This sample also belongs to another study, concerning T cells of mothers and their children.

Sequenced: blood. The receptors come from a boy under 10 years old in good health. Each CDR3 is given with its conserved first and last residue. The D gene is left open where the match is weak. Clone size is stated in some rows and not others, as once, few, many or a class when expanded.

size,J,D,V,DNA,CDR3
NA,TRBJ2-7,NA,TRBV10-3,TGTGCCATCAGCGACCGGCGGCATGGGGCCTACGAGCAGTACTTC,CAISDRRHGAYEQYF
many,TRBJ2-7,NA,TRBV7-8,TGTGCCAGCAGCTTAGCCCCAGGGTTCAACTACGAGCAGTACTTC,CASSLAPGFNYEQYF
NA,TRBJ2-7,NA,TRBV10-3,TGTGCCATCAGTGAGTCGGGTGGCGAGCAGTACTTC,CAISESGGEQYF
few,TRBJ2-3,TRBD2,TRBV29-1,TGCAGCGTTGAAAGGCTAGCGGCCTCCCCAGATACGCAGTATTTT,CSVERLAASPDTQYF
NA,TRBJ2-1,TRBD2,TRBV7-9,TGTCCCAGCAGAGCTAGCGGGAGTGGGAATGAGCAGTTCTTC,CPSRASGSGNEQFF
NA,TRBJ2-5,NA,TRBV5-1,TGCGCCAGCAGCTTTCCCCCAGGGGGGCGGAGAAAGACCCAGTACTTC,CASSFPPGGRRKTQYF
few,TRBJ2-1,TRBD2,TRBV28,TGTGCCAGCAGAGCTAGCGGGAGAAGGAATGAGCAGTTCTTC,CASRASGRRNEQFF
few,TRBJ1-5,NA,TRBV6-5,TGTGCCAGCAGTTACTGGGGTGGGTATATGCTGGGAACAGTTAGCAATCAGCCCCAGCATTTT,CASSYWGGYMLGTVSNQPQHF
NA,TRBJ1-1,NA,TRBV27,TGTGCCAGCAGTTTTTCTCGGACGGGGCGCACTGAAGCTTTCTTT,CASSFSRTGRTEAFF
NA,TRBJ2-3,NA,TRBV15,TGTGCCACCAGCAGACCTACGAGCGGGAGCACAGATACGCAGTATTTT,CATSRPTSGSTDTQYF
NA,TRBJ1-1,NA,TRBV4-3,TGCGCCAGCAGCCAAGATCTCCGGGTTAGGGCTTTCTTT,CASSQDLRVRAFF
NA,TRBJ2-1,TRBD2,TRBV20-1,TGCAGTGTTCTCCTACTAGCGGGAGGGAGGATCTACAATGAGCAGTTCTTC,CSVLLLAGGRIYNEQFF
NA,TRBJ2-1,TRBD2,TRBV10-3,TGTGCCATCAGTGAGTCGAGGACTAGCGGGGGATATGAGCAGTTCTTC,CAISESRTSGGYEQFF
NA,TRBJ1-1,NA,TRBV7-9,TGTGCCAGCAGCTTAAGACCGGACGGGGTTTCTGAAGCTTTCTTT,CASSLRPDGVSEAFF
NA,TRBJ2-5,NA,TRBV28,TGTGCCAGCAGTTTGCACATACATAGGGAGACCCAGTACTTC,CASSLHIHRETQYF
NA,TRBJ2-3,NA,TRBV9,TGTGCCAGCAGTGGGCCCCGGGGGGCCCCAGATACGCAGTATTTT,CASSGPRGAPDTQYF
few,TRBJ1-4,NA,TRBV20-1,TGCAGTGCTATTGGGGAAAAACTGTTTTTT,CSAIGEKLFF
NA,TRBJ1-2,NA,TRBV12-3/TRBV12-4,TGTGCCAGCAGCCCCGCGATCGGCTACACCTTC,CASSPAIGYTF
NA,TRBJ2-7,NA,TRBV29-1,TGCAGCGTTGAAGATCCGAACAGGTTAGGCTACGAGCAGTACTTC,CSVEDPNRLGYEQYF
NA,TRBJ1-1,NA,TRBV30,TGTGCCTGGAGAACAGGTCGGGGCACTGAAGCTTTCTTT,CAWRTGRGTEAFF
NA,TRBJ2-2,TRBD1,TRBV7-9,TGTGCCAGCAGCTTAAAACAGGGGGCGCCGAACACCGGGGAGCTGTTTTTT,CASSLKQGAPNTGELFF
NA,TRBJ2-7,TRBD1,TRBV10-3,TGTGCCAGCCAGTCCCCGCGGACAGGGACTTTCGAGCAGTACTTC,CASQSPRTGTFEQYF
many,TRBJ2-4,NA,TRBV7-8,TGTGCCAGCAGCACCCGACTTACTGTAGCCAAAAACATTCAGTACTTC,CASSTRLTVAKNIQYF
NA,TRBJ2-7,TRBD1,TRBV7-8,TGTGCCAGCCTGGGACAGTCCTACGAGCAGTACTTC,CASLGQSYEQYF
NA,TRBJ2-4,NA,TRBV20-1,TGCAGTGCTCCTGCGGGCGCAGCCAAAAACATTCAGTACTTC,CSAPAGAAKNIQYF
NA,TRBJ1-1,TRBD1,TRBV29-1,TGCAGCGTTGAAGGCCAGGGGGGCGCGCAAACTGAAGCTTTCTTT,CSVEGQGGAQTEAFF
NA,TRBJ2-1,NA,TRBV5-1,TGCGCCAGCAGCGCGGGAATCAACAATGAGCAGTTCTTC,CASSAGINNEQFF
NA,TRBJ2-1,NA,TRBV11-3,TGTGCCAGCAGCTTAGATCGGGAGGAGCAGTTCTTC,CASSLDREEQFF
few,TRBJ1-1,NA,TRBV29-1,TGCAGCGGGAGACTCGAGAACACTGAAGCTTTCTTT,CSGRLENTEAFF
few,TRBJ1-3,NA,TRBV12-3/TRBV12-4,TGTGCCAGCTATAGACAGTTCGGAAACACCATATATTTT,CASYRQFGNTIYF
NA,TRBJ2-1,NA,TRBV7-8,TGTGCCAGCAGCTTAGAGGCCTACACGCTAGGAACTGAGCAGTTCTTC,CASSLEAYTLGTEQFF
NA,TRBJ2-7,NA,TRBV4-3,TGCGCCAGCAGCCAAGGTGGCGATGGCTCCTACGAGCAGTACTTC,CASSQGGDGSYEQYF
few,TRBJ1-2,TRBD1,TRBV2,TGTGCCAGCAGCGCGGACAGGGCTGCTAACTATGGCTACACCTTC,CASSADRAANYGYTF
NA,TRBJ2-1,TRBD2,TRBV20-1,TGCAGTGCTAGACTAGCGCTGGGGGGGAATGAGCAGTTCTTC,CSARLALGGNEQFF
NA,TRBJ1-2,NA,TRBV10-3,TGTGCCATCAGTGCCCGGGCCCCCGTAACCCTTTATGGCTACACCTTC,CAISARAPVTLYGYTF
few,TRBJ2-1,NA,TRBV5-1,TGCGCCAGCAGCTTGGCCGGGATAGCTGAGGGCAATGAGCAGTTCTTC,CASSLAGIAEGNEQFF
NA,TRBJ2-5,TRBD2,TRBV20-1,TGCAGTGCTACCTTACTAGCGGGGAGAGAGACCCAGTACTTC,CSATLLAGRETQYF
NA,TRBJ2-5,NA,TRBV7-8,TGTGCCAGCAGCCGCCGCAGGGACTGGGAGACCCAGTACTTC,CASSRRRDWETQYF
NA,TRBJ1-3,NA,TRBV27,TGTGCCAGCAGTTTATCGGCAGGCGTCTCTGGAAACACCATATATTTT,CASSLSAGVSGNTIYF
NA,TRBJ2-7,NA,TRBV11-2,TGTGCCAGCAGCCCAGCTGGGGGGCCCGAGCAGTACTTC,CASSPAGGPEQYF
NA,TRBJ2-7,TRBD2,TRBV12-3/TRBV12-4,TGTGCCAGCAGCCAGGGGAGGGCTAGCGGGTTCTCCTACGAGCAGTACTTC,CASSQGRASGFSYEQYF
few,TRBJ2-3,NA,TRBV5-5,TGTGCCAGCGGCTTGGAGTTAGATACGCAGTATTTT,CASGLELDTQYF
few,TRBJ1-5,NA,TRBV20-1,TGCAGTGGAGGGCAGGGAAGCAATCAGCCCCAGCATTTT,CSGGQGSNQPQHF
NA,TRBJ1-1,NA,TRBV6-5,TGTGCCAGCAGCTTACTAAGATACACTGAAGCTTTCTTT,CASSLLRYTEAFF
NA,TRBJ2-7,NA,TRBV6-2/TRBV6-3,TGTGCCAGCAGTTTGGGGAGGAATTACCGGACGGACTCCTACGAGCAGTACTTC,CASSLGRNYRTDSYEQYF
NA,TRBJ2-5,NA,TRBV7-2,TGTGCCAGCAGCTTAGGGAACCAGGGTGGGGAGACCCAGTACTTC,CASSLGNQGGETQYF
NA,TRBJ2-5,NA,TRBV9,TGTGCCAGCAGCGTAGCAGCGGGCGAAGAGACCCAGTACTTC,CASSVAAGEETQYF
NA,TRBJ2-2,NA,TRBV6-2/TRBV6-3,TGTGCCAGCAAGACGGAGGAGAACACCGGGGAGCTGTTTTTT,CASKTEENTGELFF
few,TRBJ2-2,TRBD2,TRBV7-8,TGTGCCAGCAGCTTAACTCCTAGCGGGAACACCGGGGAGCTGTTTTTT,CASSLTPSGNTGELFF
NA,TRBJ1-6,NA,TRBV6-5,TGTGCCAGCAGACTACGGGACACCCACCTTTTCCCCCTCCACTTT,CASRLRDTHLFPLHF
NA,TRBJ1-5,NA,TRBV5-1,TGCGCCAGCAGCTCGGGCGTGGGCAATCAGCCCCAGCATTTT,CASSSGVGNQPQHF
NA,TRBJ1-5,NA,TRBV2,TGTGCCAGCAGCCGGGACGGACAGCCCCAGCATTTT,CASSRDGQPQHF
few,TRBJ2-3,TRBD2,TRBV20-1,TGCAGTGCTAGAGATGGGTCGGCTAGCGGGGATCTGCCAGATACGCAGTATTTT,CSARDGSASGDLPDTQYF
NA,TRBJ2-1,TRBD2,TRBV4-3,TGCGCCAGCAGCCAAGTTGGGACTAGCGGGAGCCATGAGCAGTTCTTC,CASSQVGTSGSHEQFF
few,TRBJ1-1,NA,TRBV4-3,TGCGCCAGCAGCCAGGACGGGGGGAGGACTGAAGCTTTCTTT,CASSQDGGRTEAFF
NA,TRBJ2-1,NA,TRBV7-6,TGTGCCAGCAGCTTAGCGGTTGGACCTGAGCAGTTCTTC,CASSLAVGPEQFF
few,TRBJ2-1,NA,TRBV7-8,TGTGCCAGCAGCTTAGAGAATGAGGTAAATGAGCAGTTCTTC,CASSLENEVNEQFF
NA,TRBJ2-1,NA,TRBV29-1,TGCAGCGTTGCCCCAACCATTCGGTACAATGAGCAGTTCTTC,CSVAPTIRYNEQFF
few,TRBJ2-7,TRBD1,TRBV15,TGTGCCACCAGCACGACAGGGCACGAGCAGTACTTC,CATSTTGHEQYF
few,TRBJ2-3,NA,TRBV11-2,TGTGCCAGCAGCCCCCTAATAGGGGAGCGCTTGGATACGCAGTATTTT,CASSPLIGERLDTQYF